These 11 T cell receptor beta chains were all obtained from the same sample, sequenced in a study of blood T cell repertoires in COVID-19. Clones were read by immunoSEQ multiplex PCR, and TCRdb kept only the in-frame ones, dropping some. This sample has over 150,000 clones, with around 85% found just once. The sequenced sample was peripheral blood. The receptors were sampled from a man aged 65-85 years with active or convalescent COVID-19.

The chain recombines TRBV6-2 or TRBV6-3 with TRBJ2-7; 11 nucleotides align to TRBD1. The length of the CDR3 is 14 residues. J gave up 4 bases and V 4 bases, and 3 bases lay outside the gene matches. The germline CDR1 and CDR2 sequences are MNHEY and SVGEGT. CDR3 region: CASSSRDRGYEQYF. The CDR3, as DNA: TGTGCCAGCAGTTCCCGGGACAGGGGGTACGAGCAGTACTTC.

The V gene is TRBV7-2, the J gene TRBJ2-7; D is ambiguous. V lost 1 base, J lost 1 base, and 8 bases lay in between. The CDR3 runs to 14 residues. Germline V gene sequence: CDR1 SGHTA, CDR2 FQGNSA. The CDR3 DNA is TGTGCCAGCAGCTTAGAAGGCAGGTCCTACGAGCAGTACTTC. It encodes CASSLEGRSYEQYF.

The rearrangement links TRBV28 to TRBJ1-2, with TRBD1 identical over 7 bases. The CDR3 loop spans 14 amino acids. Germline CDR1 reads MDHEN; CDR2 reads SYDVKM. Germline trimming cut 8 bases from V and 6 bases from J; bases unmatched to any gene: 12. CDR3 DNA sequence: TGTGCCAGCCAAAAAGGGGGCCTTGCAAATGGCTACACCTTC. Protein product: CASQKGGLANGYTF.

This sequence joins TRBV9 and TRBJ1-3; D ambiguous. The CDR3 covers 15 residues. From germline, CDR1 is SGDLS and CDR2 YYNGEE. Deletions cut 0 bases from V and 2 bases from J, with 9 bases between. CDR3 sequence (DNA): TGTGCCAGCAGCGTAGAGCCTACAGCTGGAAACACCATATATTTT. Encoded protein: CASSVEPTAGNTIYF. Based on the CDR3 plus reference TRBV9 and TRBJ1-3, the full variable domain is DSGVTQTPKHLITATGQRVTLRCSPRSGDLSVYWYQQSLDQGLQFLIQYYNGEERAKGNILERFSAQQFPDLHSELNLSSLELGDSALYFCASSVEPTAGNTIYFGEGSWLTVV.

The chain combines TRBV5-1 with TRBJ1-1, with D unresolved. Germline V gene sequence: CDR1 SGHRS, CDR2 YFSETQ. This CDR3 contains 13 residues. V lost 4 bases and J lost 4, with 11 bases in between. The CDR3 DNA is TGCGCCAGCAGCACGGACTTGGTCACTGAAGCTTTCTTT. Encoded protein: CASSTDLVTEAFF.

The rearrangement joins TRBV5-5 to TRBJ2-7; unclear D gene. The V gene lost 3 bases and the J gene lost 2 bases, with 9 bases spanning the gap. Germline V gene sequence: CDR1 SGHKS, CDR2 YYEKEE (reference sequence). This CDR3 has 13 amino acids. The CDR3 here is CASSSIRAYEQYF. CDR3 DNA: TGTGCCAGCAGCTCAATTCGAGCCTACGAGCAGTACTTC.

V gene TRBV11-2 combines with J gene TRBJ1-4, with TRBD1 as a possible D gene (6 bases). This CDR3 spans 16 amino acids. CDR1 and CDR2 from the germline V gene are SGHAT and FQNNGV. Trimming shortened V by 5 bases and J by 7 bases, and 20 bases separated the two germline ends. The CDR3 nucleotides are TGTGCCAGCAGCCTACGGGAGGGGGGGCTAGGTGAAAAACTGTTTTTT. Translation: CASSLREGGLGEKLFF.

This chain uses TRBV5-4 with TRBJ2-1, with 10 nucleotides matching TRBD2. The CDR3 loop spans 17 amino acids. The V gene end was trimmed by 0 bases and the J gene end by 5 bases; junction bases not matched to a gene: 8. CDR1 is SGHNT and CDR2 is YYREEE in the germline V gene (reference sequence). The CDR3 loop is CASSLASGGGNHNEQFF. In nucleotides, the CDR3 is TGTGCCAGCAGCTTGGCAAGCGGGGGGGGAAATCACAATGAGCAGTTCTTC.

This clone was detected only a few times. The chain employs TRBV5-4 and TRBJ1-2, with 7 bases fitting TRBD1. The germline CDR1 and CDR2 sequences are SGHNT and YYREEE (reference sequence). CDR3 length equals 15 residues. Trimming took 0 bases from V and 7 from J; bases not matched to a gene: 9. CDR3 DNA sequence: TGTGCCAGCAGCTTGGCTCTGACAGGGCAGGGTGGCTACACCTTC. As protein: CASSLALTGQGGYTF.

V usage is TRBV11-2 and J usage is TRBJ1-5; D may be TRBD1 (5 bases). With 5 bases removed from V and 0 bases from J, the gap between germline ends came to 17 bases. Germline values: CDR1 SGHAT, CDR2 FQNNGV. There are 17 residues in the CDR3. CDR3 protein: CASSTGRDSYSNQPQHF. The CDR3 DNA is TGTGCCAGCAGCACTGGTCGGGACTCTTATAGCAATCAGCCCCAGCATTTT.

This chain links TRBV5-1 with TRBJ1-1, with D possibly being TRBD1 (5 bases). The V gene lost 0 bases and the J gene lost 1 base, with 7 bases spanning the gap. Germline CDR1 and CDR2: SGHRS and YFSETQ. The CDR3 covers 14 residues. The CDR3 sequence is CASSLVGGNTEAFF. CDR3 bases: TGCGCCAGCAGCTTGGTGGGGGGGAACACTGAAGCTTTCTTT.